This section outlines one TCR beta chain sequence together with its context. Its antigen is still unknown. The sample is drawn from a study of spatial heterogeneity in lung cancer. The time point is: sample taken at primary tumor resection. The donors, about 74 patients with untreated early-stage non-small cell lung cancer, provided the samples. General study results and limits: In tumors, expanded intratumoral alpha and beta TCR counts tracked mutation counts. Coverage estimated for tumor T cells reached 5.5% to 8.5% for alpha chains and about 12% for beta chains.

CDR1 PRHDT and CDR2 FYEKMQ come from the germline V gene (reference sequence). V was clipped by 4 bases and J by 7 bases, with 10 bases between them. The CDR3 length is 12 residues. MiXCR, run by TCRdb on the 5' RACE reads, gives a single entry per CDR3 protein. The table has about 7,000 distinct CDR3 sequences, 13% seen once; the top ten hold around 8%. The TCR originated in a male donor with early-stage non-small cell lung cancer. This chain connects TRBV13 to TRBJ1-1; D not certain. This sample comprised lung tumor tissue, obtained at surgery. CDR3 amino acids: CASSSGLGEAFF. For the CDR3, the DNA is TGTGCCAGCAGCTCAGGACTCGGTGAAGCTTTCTTT.